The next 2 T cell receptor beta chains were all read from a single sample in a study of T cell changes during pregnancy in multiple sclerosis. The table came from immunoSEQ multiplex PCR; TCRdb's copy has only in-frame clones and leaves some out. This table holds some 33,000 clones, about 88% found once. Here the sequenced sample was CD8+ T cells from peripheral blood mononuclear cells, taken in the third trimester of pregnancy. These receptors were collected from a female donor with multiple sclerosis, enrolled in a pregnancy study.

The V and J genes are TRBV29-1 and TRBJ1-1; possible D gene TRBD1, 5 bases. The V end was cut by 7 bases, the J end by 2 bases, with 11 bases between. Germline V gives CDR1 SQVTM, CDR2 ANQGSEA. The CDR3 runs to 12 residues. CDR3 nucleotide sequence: TGCAGCGCTTGGGGGGAAAACACTGAAGCTTTCTTT. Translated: CSAWGENTEAFF.

CDR3 loop: CASSEEPTGGYEQYF. CDR3 bases: TGTGCCAGCAGTGAAGAACCGACAGGGGGCTACGAGCAGTACTTC. The V and J genes are TRBV6-1 and TRBJ2-7; 9 bases are shared with TRBD1. Germline-derived CDR1 and CDR2 are MNHNS and SASEGT. With V trimmed by 1 base and J by 3 bases, 4 bases remained unmatched. The CDR3 is made up of 15 amino acids.